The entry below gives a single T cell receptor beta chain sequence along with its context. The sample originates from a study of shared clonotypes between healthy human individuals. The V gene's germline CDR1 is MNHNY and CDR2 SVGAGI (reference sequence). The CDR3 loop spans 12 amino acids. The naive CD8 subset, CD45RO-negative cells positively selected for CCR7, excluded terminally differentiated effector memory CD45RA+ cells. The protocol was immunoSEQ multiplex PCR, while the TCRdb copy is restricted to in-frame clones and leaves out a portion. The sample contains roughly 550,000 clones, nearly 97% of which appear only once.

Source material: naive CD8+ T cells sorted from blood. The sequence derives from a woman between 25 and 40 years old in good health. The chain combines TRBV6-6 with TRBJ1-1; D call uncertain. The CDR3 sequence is CATRRGNTEAFF. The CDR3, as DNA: TGTGCTACACGCCGGGGGAACACTGAAGCTTTCTTT.